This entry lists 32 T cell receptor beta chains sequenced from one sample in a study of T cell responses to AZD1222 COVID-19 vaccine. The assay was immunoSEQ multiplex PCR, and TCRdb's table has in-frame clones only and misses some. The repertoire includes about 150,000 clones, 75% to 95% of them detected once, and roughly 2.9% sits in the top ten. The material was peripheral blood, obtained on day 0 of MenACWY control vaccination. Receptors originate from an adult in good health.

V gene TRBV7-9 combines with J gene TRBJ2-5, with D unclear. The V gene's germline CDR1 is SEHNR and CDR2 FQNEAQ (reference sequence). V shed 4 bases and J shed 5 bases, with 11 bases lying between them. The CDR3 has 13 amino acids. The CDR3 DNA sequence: TGTGCCAGCAGCTCCCTTAGGGCGGAGACCCAGTACTTC. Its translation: CASSSLRAETQYF.

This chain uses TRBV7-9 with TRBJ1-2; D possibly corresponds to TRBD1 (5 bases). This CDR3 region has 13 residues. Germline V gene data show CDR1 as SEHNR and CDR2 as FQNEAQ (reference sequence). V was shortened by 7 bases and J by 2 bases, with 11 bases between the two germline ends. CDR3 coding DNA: TGTGCCAGCAACAGCAGGGTAAACTATGGCTACACCTTC. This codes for CASNSRVNYGYTF. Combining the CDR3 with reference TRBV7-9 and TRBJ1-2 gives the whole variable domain DTGVSQNPRHKITKRGQNVTFRCDPISEHNRLYWYRQTLGQGPEFLTYFQNEAQLEKSRLLSDRFSAERPKGSFSTLEIQRTEQGDSAMYLCASNSRVNYGYTFGSGTRLTVV.

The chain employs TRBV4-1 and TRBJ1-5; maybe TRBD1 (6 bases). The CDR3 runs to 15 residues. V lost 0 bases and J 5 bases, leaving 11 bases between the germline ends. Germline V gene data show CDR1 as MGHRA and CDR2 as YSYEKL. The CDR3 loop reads CASSQDGPGDQPQHF. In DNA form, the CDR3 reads TGCGCCAGCAGCCAAGATGGGCCAGGGGATCAGCCCCAGCATTTT.

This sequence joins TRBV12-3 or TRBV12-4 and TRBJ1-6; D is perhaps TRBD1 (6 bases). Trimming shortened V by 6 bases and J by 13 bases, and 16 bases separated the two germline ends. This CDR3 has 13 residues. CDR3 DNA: TGTGCCAGCAGCTTACAGGGTTTCTCTCCCCTCCACTTT. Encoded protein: CASSLQGFSPLHF.

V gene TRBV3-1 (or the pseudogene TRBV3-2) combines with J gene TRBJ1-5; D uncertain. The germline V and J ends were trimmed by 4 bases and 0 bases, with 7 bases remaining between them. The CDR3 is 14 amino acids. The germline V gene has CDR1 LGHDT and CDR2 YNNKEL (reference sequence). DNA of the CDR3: TGTGCCAGCAGCCGCGGGCGTAGCAATCAGCCCCAGCATTTT. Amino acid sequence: CASSRGRSNQPQHF.

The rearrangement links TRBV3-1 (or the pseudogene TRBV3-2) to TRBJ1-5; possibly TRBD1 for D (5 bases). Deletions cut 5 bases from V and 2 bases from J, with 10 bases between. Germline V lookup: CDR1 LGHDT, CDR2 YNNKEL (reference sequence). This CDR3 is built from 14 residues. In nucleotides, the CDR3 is TGTGCCAGCAGCTCCGCAGGGCGCAATCAGCCCCAGCATTTT. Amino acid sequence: CASSSAGRNQPQHF.

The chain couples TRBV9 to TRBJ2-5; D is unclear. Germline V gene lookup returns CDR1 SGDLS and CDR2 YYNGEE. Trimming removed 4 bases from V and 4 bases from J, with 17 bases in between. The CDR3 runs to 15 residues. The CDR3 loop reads CASSTQGPIGETQYF. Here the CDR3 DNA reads TGTGCCAGCAGCACCCAAGGACCAATCGGAGAGACCCAGTACTTC.

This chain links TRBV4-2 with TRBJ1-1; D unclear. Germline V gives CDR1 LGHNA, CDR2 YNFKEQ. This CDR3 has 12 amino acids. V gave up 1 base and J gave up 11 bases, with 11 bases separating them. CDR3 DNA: TGTGCCAGCAGCCAAGTCGACACTATCGCTTTCTTT. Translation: CASSQVDTIAFF.

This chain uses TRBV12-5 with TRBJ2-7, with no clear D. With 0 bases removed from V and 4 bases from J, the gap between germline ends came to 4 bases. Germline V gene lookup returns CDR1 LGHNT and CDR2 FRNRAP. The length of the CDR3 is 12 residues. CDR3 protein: CASGLVEYEQYF. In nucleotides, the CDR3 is TGTGCTAGTGGTTTGGTGGAGTACGAGCAGTACTTC.

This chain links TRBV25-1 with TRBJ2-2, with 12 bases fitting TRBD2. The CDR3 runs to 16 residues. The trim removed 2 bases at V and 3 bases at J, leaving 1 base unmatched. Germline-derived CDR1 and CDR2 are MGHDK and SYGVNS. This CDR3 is CASSELAGGYTGELFF. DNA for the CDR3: TGTGCCAGCAGTGAACTAGCGGGGGGGTACACCGGGGAGCTGTTTTTT.

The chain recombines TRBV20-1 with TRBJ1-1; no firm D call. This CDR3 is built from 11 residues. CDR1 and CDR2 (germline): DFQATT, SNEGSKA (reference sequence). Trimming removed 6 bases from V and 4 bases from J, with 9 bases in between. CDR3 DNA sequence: TGCAGTGCACGGCCGGGCACTGAAGCTTTCTTT. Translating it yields CSARPGTEAFF.

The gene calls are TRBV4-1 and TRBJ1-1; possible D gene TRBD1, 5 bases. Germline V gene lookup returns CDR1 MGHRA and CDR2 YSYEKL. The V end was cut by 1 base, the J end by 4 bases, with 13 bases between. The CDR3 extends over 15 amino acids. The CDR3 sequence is CASSQAAQGATEAFF. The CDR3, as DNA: TGCGCCAGCAGCCAAGCCGCGCAGGGCGCCACTGAAGCTTTCTTT.

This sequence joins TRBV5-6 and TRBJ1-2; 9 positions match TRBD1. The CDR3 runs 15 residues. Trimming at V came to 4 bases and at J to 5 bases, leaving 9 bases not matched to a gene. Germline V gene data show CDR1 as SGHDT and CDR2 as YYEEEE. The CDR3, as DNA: TGTGCCAGCAGCGGCGGACAGGGGATATTTTATGGCTACACCTTC. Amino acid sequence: CASSGGQGIFYGYTF.

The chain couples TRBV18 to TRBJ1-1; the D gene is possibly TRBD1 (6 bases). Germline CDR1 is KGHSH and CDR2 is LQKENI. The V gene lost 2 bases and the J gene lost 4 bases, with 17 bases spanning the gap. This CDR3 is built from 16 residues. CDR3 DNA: TGTGCCAGCTCACCAGGCAGTGGCAGGGGAGTCACTGAAGCTTTCTTT. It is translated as CASSPGSGRGVTEAFF.

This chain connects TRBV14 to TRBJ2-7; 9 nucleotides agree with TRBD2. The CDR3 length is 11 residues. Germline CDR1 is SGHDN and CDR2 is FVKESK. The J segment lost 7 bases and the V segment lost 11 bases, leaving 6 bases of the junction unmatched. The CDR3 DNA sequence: TGTGCCTCAAGCGGGGGGTGGGAGCAGTACTTC. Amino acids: CASSGGWEQYF.

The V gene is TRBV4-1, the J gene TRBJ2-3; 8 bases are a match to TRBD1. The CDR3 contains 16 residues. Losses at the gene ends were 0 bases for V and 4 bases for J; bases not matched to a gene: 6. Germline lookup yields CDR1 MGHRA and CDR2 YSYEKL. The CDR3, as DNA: TGCGCCAGCAGCCAAGAAACAGGACAGGGCTCAGATACGCAGTATTTT. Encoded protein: CASSQETGQGSDTQYF.

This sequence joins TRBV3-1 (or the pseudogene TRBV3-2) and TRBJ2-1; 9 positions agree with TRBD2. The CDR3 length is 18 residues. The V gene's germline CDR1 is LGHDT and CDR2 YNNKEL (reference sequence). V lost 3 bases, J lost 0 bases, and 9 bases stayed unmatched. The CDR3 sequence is CASSQLAGKSSSYNEQFF. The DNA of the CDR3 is TGTGCCAGCAGCCAGCTAGCGGGGAAGTCTAGCTCCTACAATGAGCAGTTCTTC.

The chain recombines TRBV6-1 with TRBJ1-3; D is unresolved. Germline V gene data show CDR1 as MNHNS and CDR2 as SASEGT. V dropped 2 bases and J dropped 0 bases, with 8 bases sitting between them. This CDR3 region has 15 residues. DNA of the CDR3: TGTGCCAGCAGTGAATGGGTGGGCTCTGGAAACACCATATATTTT. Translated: CASSEWVGSGNTIYF.

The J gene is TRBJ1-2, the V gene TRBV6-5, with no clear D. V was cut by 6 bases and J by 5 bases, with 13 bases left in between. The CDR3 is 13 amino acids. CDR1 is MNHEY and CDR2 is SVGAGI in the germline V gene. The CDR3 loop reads CASSRPRRYGYTF. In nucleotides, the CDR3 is TGTGCCAGCAGCCGTCCCCGGAGATATGGCTACACCTTC.

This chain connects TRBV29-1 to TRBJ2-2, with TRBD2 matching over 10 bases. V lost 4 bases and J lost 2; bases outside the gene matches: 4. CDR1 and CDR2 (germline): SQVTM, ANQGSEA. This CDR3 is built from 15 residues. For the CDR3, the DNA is TGCAGCGTTGCGTTAGCGGGAGGTAACACCGGGGAGCTGTTTTTT. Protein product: CSVALAGGNTGELFF.

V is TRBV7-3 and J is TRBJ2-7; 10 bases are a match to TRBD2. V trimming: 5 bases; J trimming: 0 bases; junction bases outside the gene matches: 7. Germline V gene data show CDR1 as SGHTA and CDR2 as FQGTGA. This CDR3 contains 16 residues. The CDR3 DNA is TGTGCCAGCAGCCCACAAGCGGGAGGGAACTCCTACGAGCAGTACTTC. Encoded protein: CASSPQAGGNSYEQYF.

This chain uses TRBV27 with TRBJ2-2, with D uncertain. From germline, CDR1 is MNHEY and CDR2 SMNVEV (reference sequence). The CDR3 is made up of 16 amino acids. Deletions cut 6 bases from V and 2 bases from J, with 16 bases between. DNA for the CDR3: TGTGCCAGCAGATCATCCCAGTCCCCCAACACCGGGGAGCTGTTTTTT. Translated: CASRSSQSPNTGELFF.

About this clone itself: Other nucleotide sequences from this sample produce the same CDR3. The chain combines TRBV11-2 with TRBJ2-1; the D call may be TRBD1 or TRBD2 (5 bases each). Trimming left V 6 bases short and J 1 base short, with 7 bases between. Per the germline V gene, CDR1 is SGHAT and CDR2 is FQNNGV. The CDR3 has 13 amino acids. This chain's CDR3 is CASRGVSYNEQFF. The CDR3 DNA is TGTGCCAGCAGGGGGGTATCCTACAATGAGCAGTTCTTC.

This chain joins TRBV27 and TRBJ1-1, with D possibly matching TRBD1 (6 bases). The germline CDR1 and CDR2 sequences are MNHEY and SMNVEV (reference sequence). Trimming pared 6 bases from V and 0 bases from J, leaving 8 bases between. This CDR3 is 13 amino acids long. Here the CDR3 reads CASRRDMNTEAFF. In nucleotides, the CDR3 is TGTGCCAGCAGGCGGGACATGAACACTGAAGCTTTCTTT.

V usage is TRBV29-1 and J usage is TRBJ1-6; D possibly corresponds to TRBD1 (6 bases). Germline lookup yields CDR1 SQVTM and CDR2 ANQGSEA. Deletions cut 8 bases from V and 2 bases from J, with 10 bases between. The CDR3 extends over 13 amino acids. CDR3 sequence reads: CSIRTAYNSPLHF. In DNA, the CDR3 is TGCAGCATCCGGACAGCCTATAATTCACCCCTCCACTTT.

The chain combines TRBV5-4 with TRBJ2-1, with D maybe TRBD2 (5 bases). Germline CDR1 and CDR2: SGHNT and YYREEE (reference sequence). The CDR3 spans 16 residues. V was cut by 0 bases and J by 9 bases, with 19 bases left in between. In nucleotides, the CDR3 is TGTGCCAGCAGCTTGGTCCCCTGGCCTAACGAGGGTGAGCAGTTCTTC. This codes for CASSLVPWPNEGEQFF. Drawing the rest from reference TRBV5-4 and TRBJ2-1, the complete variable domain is ETGVTQSPTHLIKTRGQQVTLRCSSQSGHNTVSWYQQALGQGPQFIFQYYREEENGRGNFPPRFSGLQFPNYSSELNVNALELDDSALYLCASSLVPWPNEGEQFFGPGTRLTVL.

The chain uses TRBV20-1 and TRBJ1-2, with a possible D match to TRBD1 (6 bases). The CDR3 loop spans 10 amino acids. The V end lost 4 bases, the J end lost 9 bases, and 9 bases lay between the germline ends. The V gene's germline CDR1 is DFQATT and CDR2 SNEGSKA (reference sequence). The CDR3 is CSATQGSYTF. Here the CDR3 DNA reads TGCAGTGCTACCCAGGGGAGCTACACCTTC.

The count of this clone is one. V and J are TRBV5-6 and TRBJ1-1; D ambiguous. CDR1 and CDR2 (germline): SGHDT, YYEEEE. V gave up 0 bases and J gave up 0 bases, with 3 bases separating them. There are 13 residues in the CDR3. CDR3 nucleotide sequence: TGTGCCAGCAGCTTGGATCTGAACACTGAAGCTTTCTTT. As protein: CASSLDLNTEAFF.

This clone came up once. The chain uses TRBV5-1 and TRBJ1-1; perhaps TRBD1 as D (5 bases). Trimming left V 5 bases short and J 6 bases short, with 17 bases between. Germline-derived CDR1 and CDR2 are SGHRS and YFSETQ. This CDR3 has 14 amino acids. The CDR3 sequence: CASREGRAISEAFF. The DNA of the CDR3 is TGCGCCAGCAGGGAGGGACGGGCTATCTCTGAAGCTTTCTTT. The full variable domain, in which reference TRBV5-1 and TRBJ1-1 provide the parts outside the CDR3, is KAGVTQTPRYLIKTRGQQVTLSCSPISGHRSVSWYQQTPGQGLQFLFEYFSETQRNKGNFPGRFSGRQFSNSRSEMNVSTLELGDSALYLCASREGRAISEAFFGQGTRLTVV.

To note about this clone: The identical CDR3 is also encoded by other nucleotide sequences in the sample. CDR3 DNA: TGCGCCAGCAGCTTGAGAAGCAACACCGGGGAGCTGTTTTTT. Its translation: CASSLRSNTGELFF. This chain links TRBV5-1 with TRBJ2-2; unclear D gene. This CDR3 contains 14 residues. CDR1 SGHRS and CDR2 YFSETQ come from the germline V gene. V lost 1 base, J lost 2 bases, and 6 bases lay in between.

In DNA form, the CDR3 reads TGTGCCAGCTCACTGACAGGGGGTGCTGAAGCTTTCTTT. The encoded protein is CASSLTGGAEAFF. V gene TRBV18 combines with J gene TRBJ1-1, with 9 nucleotides matching TRBD1. The CDR3 contains 13 residues. CDR1 is KGHSH and CDR2 is LQKENI in the germline V gene. The trim removed 4 bases at V and 6 bases at J, leaving 3 bases unmatched.

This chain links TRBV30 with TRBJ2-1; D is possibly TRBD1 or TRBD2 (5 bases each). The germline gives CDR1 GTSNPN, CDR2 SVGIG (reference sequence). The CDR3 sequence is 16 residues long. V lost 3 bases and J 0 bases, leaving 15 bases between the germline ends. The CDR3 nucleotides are TGTGCCTGGAGCAATATATTCGGGGCCTCCTACAATGAGCAGTTCTTC. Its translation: CAWSNIFGASYNEQFF.